These 5 T cell receptor beta chains originate from one sample sequenced in a study of neurological immune-mediated disorders. The time point here: longitudinal time-point 2. TCRdb reprocessed the 5' RACE reads with MiXCR, giving one entry per CDR3 protein. The repertoire holds some 100,000 distinct CDR3 sequences, with roughly 13% as singletons. The sample taken for sequencing was PBMCs. The receptor set was obtained from a female donor with HTLV-1-associated myelopathy (HAM/TSP).

At least ten counts were recorded for this clonotype. The chain uses TRBV5-1 and TRBJ1-4, with 7 bases lining up with TRBD1. With V trimmed by 4 bases and J by 8 bases, 8 bases remained unmatched. Germline-derived CDR1 and CDR2 are SGHRS and YFSETQ. The CDR3 has 14 residues. CDR3 sequence reads: CASSTGQVLEKLFF. CDR3 nucleotides: TGCGCCAGCAGCACAGGACAGGTATTAGAAAAACTGTTTTTT.

The chain has TRBV6-2 or TRBV6-3 and TRBJ2-3; D possibly corresponds to TRBD1 (5 bases). Germline values: CDR1 MNHEY, CDR2 SVGEGT. This CDR3 comprises 15 residues. V lost 6 bases to trimming and J lost 1 base, with 14 bases between them. The CDR3 DNA reads as TGTGCCAGCAGACGTAGGGGTTGGGGCACAGATACGCAGTATTTT. Its translation is CASRRRGWGTDTQYF.

This clonotype was seen repeatedly, ten times or more. CDR3 nucleotide sequence: TGCGCCAGCAGCCGAGTTTCGAATGAGCAGTTCTTC. Translated: CASSRVSNEQFF. This chain links TRBV5-1 with TRBJ2-1, with unresolved D. The CDR3 length is 12 residues. Germline-derived CDR1 and CDR2 are SGHRS and YFSETQ. V dropped 4 bases and J dropped 7 bases, with 9 bases sitting between them.

This clonotype was observed many times. The J gene is TRBJ1-1, the V gene TRBV20-1; D call uncertain. From germline, CDR1 is DFQATT and CDR2 SNEGSKA (reference sequence). The CDR3 loop spans 11 amino acids. The V gene lost 3 bases and the J gene lost 8 bases, with 10 bases spanning the gap. CDR3 sequence (DNA): TGCAGTGCTAGTAGCGGACGGGAAGCTTTCTTT. Its protein product is CSASSGREAFF.

This clonotype occurred many times. CDR3 sequence reads: CASSVVSAGELFF. The DNA for the CDR3 is TGTGCCAGCAGCGTAGTAAGCGCCGGGGAGCTGTTTTTT. This chain links TRBV9 with TRBJ2-2; D not certain. V lost 0 bases and J 6 bases, leaving 6 bases between the germline ends. The CDR3 consists of 13 residues. Germline loops: CDR1 SGDLS, CDR2 YYNGEE. Together with reference TRBV9 and TRBJ2-2, the CDR3 gives the full variable domain: DSGVTQTPKHLITATGQRVTLRCSPRSGDLSVYWYQQSLDQGLQFLIQYYNGEERAKGNILERFSAQQFPDLHSELNLSSLELGDSALYFCASSVVSAGELFFGEGSRLTVL.